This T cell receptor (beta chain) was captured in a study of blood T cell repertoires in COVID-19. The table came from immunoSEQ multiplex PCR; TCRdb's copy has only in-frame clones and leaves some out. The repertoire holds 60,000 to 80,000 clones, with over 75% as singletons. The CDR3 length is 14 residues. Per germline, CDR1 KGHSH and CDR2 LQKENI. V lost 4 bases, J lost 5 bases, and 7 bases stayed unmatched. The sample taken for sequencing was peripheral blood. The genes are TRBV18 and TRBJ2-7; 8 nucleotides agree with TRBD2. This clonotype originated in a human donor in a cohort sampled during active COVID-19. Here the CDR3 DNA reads TGTGCCAGCTCACTACTAGCGGAGCCCCACGAGCAGTACTTC. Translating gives CASSLLAEPHEQYF.